The 32 T cell receptor beta chains reported below all come from one sample, sequenced in a study of a mutant IDH1 vaccine in newly diagnosed glioma. Time point described: week 5, during vaccination. The study gave 300 ug of mutant IDH1 20-mer peptide per vaccine dose, with topical imiquimod. No cognate antigen is known for these TCRs. Libraries were prepared by immunoSEQ multiplex PCR; TCRdb keeps only in-frame clonotypes and omits some of them. The sample has 45,000 to 70,000 clones; 70% to 90% are singletons. Specimen: PBMCs, collected from a glioma patient whose treatment included an IDH1 peptide vaccine. These receptors all stem from a man aged 30 to 45 with glioma.

The CDR3 region has the DNA TGCGCCAGCAGCCAAGCGGCGGGACAGTCCTACGAGCAGTACTTC. Protein: CASSQAAGQSYEQYF. The chain uses TRBV4-1 and TRBJ2-7, with a weak D call TRBD1 (7 bases). This CDR3 region has 15 residues. Germline CDR1 and CDR2: MGHRA and YSYEKL. Deletions cut 1 base from V and 1 base from J, with 11 bases between.

The genes are TRBV7-6 and TRBJ2-7; TRBD2 matches 12 bases. In germline, CDR1 is SGHVS, CDR2 FNYEAQ. V shed 1 base and J 2 bases; nucleotides not matched to a gene: 3. The CDR3 is 16 amino acids. The CDR3 DNA reads TGTGCCAGCAGCTTAGAGGCTAGCGGGGGGGCCTACGAGCAGTACTTC. Its protein product is CASSLEASGGAYEQYF.

CDR3 nucleotide sequence: TGTGCCATCAGTGGGGGGGCGACAGGTCTTGTTTTGCGGTATTCACCCCTCCACTTT. It translates to CAISGGATGLVLRYSPLHF. This chain uses TRBV10-3 with TRBJ1-6; a weak D match, TRBD1 (6 bases). The CDR3 contains 19 residues. Trimming took off 4 bases at V and 8 bases at J, with 27 bases between the two ends. From germline, CDR1 is ENHRY and CDR2 SYGVKD.

The chain couples TRBV11-2 to TRBJ2-1; D unclear. Germline CDR1 SGHAT, CDR2 FQNNGV. The CDR3 totals 11 residues. The V end was cut by 4 bases, the J end by 7 bases, with 5 bases between. The CDR3 bases are TGTGCCAGCAGCTCTAAAAATGAGCAGTTCTTC. Its protein is CASSSKNEQFF.

This clone was found once. The CDR3 region has the DNA TGTGCCAGCAGCACCAGAAGACAGGGTGCAGATACGCAGTATTTT. Its protein product is CASSTRRQGADTQYF. The genes are TRBV28 and TRBJ2-3; TRBD1 matches at 7 bases. This CDR3 spans 15 amino acids. Germline CDR1 reads MDHEN; CDR2 reads SYDVKM. J gave up 4 bases and V 6 bases, and 10 bases lay outside the gene matches.

CDR3 residues: CASSLFARGTGSNTGELFF. The CDR3 region has the DNA TGTGCCAGCAGCTTATTTGCAAGGGGGACAGGGTCGAACACCGGGGAGCTGTTTTTT. The chain employs TRBV7-6 and TRBJ2-2; 9 bases agree with TRBD1. CDR1 and CDR2 (germline): SGHVS, FNYEAQ. V lost 2 bases and J lost 0; bases outside the gene matches: 10. This CDR3 is 19 amino acids long.

This clone has only a few counts. The chain employs TRBV5-1 and TRBJ1-4; D is undetermined. This CDR3 comprises 15 residues. CDR1 and CDR2 from the germline V gene are SGHRS and YFSETQ. V was cut by 0 bases and J by 0 bases, with 6 bases left in between. The CDR3 loop is CASSLGGATNEKLFF. CDR3 bases: TGCGCCAGCAGCTTGGGTGGTGCAACTAATGAAAAACTGTTTTTT. Combining the CDR3 with reference TRBV5-1 and TRBJ1-4 gives the whole variable domain KAGVTQTPRYLIKTRGQQVTLSCSPISGHRSVSWYQQTPGQGLQFLFEYFSETQRNKGNFPGRFSGRQFSNSRSEMNVSTLELGDSALYLCASSLGGATNEKLFFGSGTQLSVL.

The CDR3 DNA reads as TGTGCCAGCAGCTTTCTCGGCCTTTCTCTACCAGAGACCCAGTACTTC. Translated: CASSFLGLSLPETQYF. The chain has TRBV7-6 and TRBJ2-5; D remains unclear. Germline assignment: CDR1 SGHVS and CDR2 FNYEAQ. This CDR3 spans 16 amino acids. The ends were cut back, 3 bases at V and 4 bases at J, with 18 bases in the middle.

This chain links TRBV29-1 with TRBJ2-1; maybe TRBD1 (6 bases). V lost 6 bases to trimming and J lost 8 bases, with 14 bases between them. Germline CDR1 reads SQVTM; CDR2 reads ANQGSEA. The CDR3 spans 12 residues. The CDR3 here is CSVWSGADEQFF. The DNA for the CDR3 is TGCAGCGTATGGTCAGGGGCGGATGAGCAGTTCTTC.

This clone was seen only a few times. The V and J genes are TRBV7-9 and TRBJ1-1; 9 bases are shared with TRBD1. Germline loops: CDR1 SEHNR, CDR2 FQNEAQ (reference sequence). The CDR3 has 14 residues. J gave up 1 base and V 5 bases, and 2 bases lay outside the gene matches. In nucleotides, the CDR3 is TGTGCCAGCAGCAGGGGACAGGGGAACACTGAAGCTTTCTTT. It codes for CASSRGQGNTEAFF.

The V and J genes are TRBV29-1 and TRBJ1-2; TRBD1 matches at 11 bases. Looked up from germline, CDR1 is SQVTM and CDR2 is ANQGSEA. V gave up 5 bases and J gave up 4 bases; unmatched junction bases: 6. This CDR3 is 14 amino acids long. The CDR3 loop is CSVTRTGGSYGYTF. The CDR3 DNA follows: TGCAGCGTTACCCGGACAGGGGGCAGCTATGGCTACACCTTC.

V is TRBV10-3 and J is TRBJ1-2; D is possibly TRBD1 (5 bases). Germline V lookup: CDR1 ENHRY, CDR2 SYGVKD. V gave up 10 bases and J gave up 4 bases, with 25 bases separating them. The CDR3 contains 16 residues. For the CDR3, the DNA is TGTGCCAGCCGTGACAGAGTGATGTTCGGGGCCTATGGCTACACCTTC. Protein sequence: CASRDRVMFGAYGYTF.

This clone was picked up one time. The rearrangement joins TRBV7-9 to TRBJ1-2, with 10 positions matching TRBD1. The germline gives CDR1 SEHNR, CDR2 FQNEAQ (reference sequence). This CDR3 is built from 16 residues. V lost 5 bases, J lost 8 bases, and 14 bases stayed unmatched. The CDR3 sequence: CASSTFGTGAPGGYTF. For the CDR3, the DNA is TGTGCCAGCAGCACCTTCGGGACAGGGGCCCCTGGGGGCTACACCTTC.

This clone was found once. The chain links TRBV7-9 to TRBJ1-5; D gene uncertain. The CDR3 spans 12 residues. The germline V gene has CDR1 SEHNR and CDR2 FQNEAQ (reference sequence). V lost 5 bases and J 5 bases, leaving 7 bases between the germline ends. The CDR3 here is CASSREDQPQHF. The DNA of the CDR3 is TGTGCCAGCAGCCGAGAGGATCAGCCCCAGCATTTT.

The chain recombines TRBV10-3 with TRBJ2-3; D not resolved. Trimming shortened V by 8 bases and J by 0 bases, and 9 bases separated the two germline ends. The CDR3 runs 13 residues. Germline values: CDR1 ENHRY, CDR2 SYGVKD. CDR3 sequence (DNA): TGTGCCATCGAGACACTAAGCACAGATACGCAGTATTTT. Its translation is CAIETLSTDTQYF.

The J gene is TRBJ2-5, the V gene TRBV6-6; 7 bases are shared with TRBD1. Judging by the DNA end, TRBJ2-7 fits better; the J call may be wrong. Germline V gives CDR1 MNHNY, CDR2 SVGAGI (reference sequence). The CDR3 contains 12 residues. CDR3 loop: CASTDRAYEQYF. The CDR3 DNA reads TGTGCCAGCACCGACAGGGCCTACGAGCAGTACTTC.

The rearrangement joins TRBV7-8 to TRBJ1-4; no firm D call. V was pared by 5 bases and J by 8 bases, with 9 bases between. The length of the CDR3 is 12 residues. Germline V lookup: CDR1 SGHVS, CDR2 FQNEAQ. This CDR3 is CASSPNSEKLFF. The DNA for the CDR3 is TGTGCCAGCAGCCCCAACTCGGAAAAACTGTTTTTT.

J is TRBJ2-2 and V is TRBV15, with 7 bases lining up with TRBD1. CDR3 length: 15 amino acids. V was pared by 6 bases and J by 3 bases, with 7 bases of the junction left unmatched. Germline values: CDR1 LNHNV, CDR2 YYDKDF (reference sequence). DNA of the CDR3: TGTGCCACCAGTAAAGAAGGGACAGACACCGGGGAGCTGTTTTTT. The encoded protein is CATSKEGTDTGELFF.

The chain carries TRBV14 and TRBJ2-7; 13 positions match TRBD2. CDR1 SGHDN and CDR2 FVKESK come from the germline V gene. The trim removed 4 bases at V and 3 bases at J, leaving 3 bases unmatched. CDR3 length equals 15 residues. The CDR3 DNA sequence: TGTGCCAGCAGCCCTCGGACTAGCGGGGGCTACGAGCAGTACTTC. Translation gives CASSPRTSGGYEQYF.

This clone showed up just a few times. This chain links TRBV19 with TRBJ1-1; D not certain. The CDR3 consists of 16 residues. Germline CDR1 reads LNHDA; CDR2 reads SQIVND (reference sequence). Trimming left V 6 bases short and J 0 bases short, with 17 bases between. CDR3 amino acids: CASRQTNSIMNTEAFF. CDR3 sequence (DNA): TGTGCCAGTAGACAGACAAATAGTATCATGAACACTGAAGCTTTCTTT.

The rearrangement joins TRBV4-1 to TRBJ2-5; 8 bases fit TRBD1. The CDR3 spans 14 residues. Germline V CDR1 and CDR2: MGHRA, YSYEKL. After removal of 4 bases from V and 3 bases from J, the junction contained 4 bases not matched to a gene. The CDR3 coding sequence is TGCGCCAGCAGCCGGGGGACAGGAGAAGAGACCCAGTACTTC. Amino acid sequence: CASSRGTGEETQYF.

The V call is TRBV10-3, the J call TRBJ1-1, with 7 bases lining up with TRBD1. V was pared by 5 bases and J by 1 base, with 1 base of the junction left unmatched. The length of the CDR3 is 13 residues. Germline values: CDR1 ENHRY, CDR2 SYGVKD. CDR3 amino acids: CAISQGGNTEAFF. The CDR3, as DNA: TGTGCCATCAGTCAGGGGGGGAACACTGAAGCTTTCTTT.

The CDR3 DNA sequence: TGTGCCATCAGTGTTGGGAGGGACACTGAAGCTTTCTTT. The encoded protein is CAISVGRDTEAFF. V and J are TRBV10-3 and TRBJ1-1; D ambiguous. Germline CDR1 ENHRY, CDR2 SYGVKD. The CDR3 runs to 13 residues. V gave up 4 bases and J gave up 3 bases, with 9 bases separating them.

The chain combines TRBV7-9 with TRBJ1-3; D call uncertain. This CDR3 is built from 14 residues. From germline, CDR1 is SEHNR and CDR2 FQNEAQ (reference sequence). Trimming cost V 1 base and J 0 bases, with 4 bases left between them. CDR3 sequence (DNA): TGTGCCAGCAGCTTAGTGGTCTCTGGAAACACCATATATTTT. Translated: CASSLVVSGNTIYF.

The rearrangement links TRBV6-5 to TRBJ2-7, with TRBD1 matching 7 bases. This CDR3 region has 16 residues. V lost 0 bases, J lost 1 base, and 6 bases stayed unmatched. Germline V gene data show CDR1 as MNHEY and CDR2 as SVGAGI. The CDR3 bases are TGTGCCAGCAGTTACTCGGGGGACAGCCGATCCTACGAGCAGTACTTC. Translation gives CASSYSGDSRSYEQYF.

This chain links TRBV5-1 with TRBJ2-1; 8 bases agree with TRBD2. In germline, CDR1 is SGHRS, CDR2 YFSETQ. V trimming: 3 bases; J trimming: 3 bases; junction bases outside the gene matches: 11. The CDR3 covers 17 residues. This CDR3 reads CASSSARGGSLYNEQFF. The CDR3 coding sequence is TGCGCCAGCAGCTCGGCTCGCGGGGGGAGTCTCTACAATGAGCAGTTCTTC.

The rearrangement links TRBV7-9 to TRBJ1-1; D gene unclear. The CDR3 contains 12 residues. V was trimmed by 1 base and J by 11 bases, leaving 11 bases between them. The germline V gene encodes CDR1 SEHNR and CDR2 FQNEAQ (reference sequence). The CDR3 region is CASSLGVYNAFF. CDR3 bases: TGTGCCAGCAGCTTAGGGGTCTATAACGCTTTCTTT.

The chain carries TRBV19 and TRBJ1-5; the D gene is possibly TRBD1 (6 bases). CDR1 and CDR2 from the germline V gene are LNHDA and SQIVND (reference sequence). The CDR3 is made up of 14 amino acids. Trimming left V 6 bases short and J 1 base short, with 10 bases between. The CDR3 protein is CASRRQASNQPQHF. The CDR3 DNA sequence: TGTGCCAGTAGGAGACAGGCCAGCAATCAGCCCCAGCATTTT.

The V and J genes are TRBV6-5 and TRBJ1-3; D might be TRBD1 (6 bases). The CDR3 runs 15 residues. Germline-derived CDR1 and CDR2 are MNHEY and SVGAGI. Deletions cut 2 bases from V and 4 bases from J, with 12 bases between. CDR3 region: CASSYGGARGNTIYF. In DNA, the CDR3 is TGTGCCAGCAGTTACGGGGGGGCGCGAGGAAACACCATATATTTT.

The V and J genes are TRBV19 and TRBJ1-5; D is possibly TRBD1 (5 bases). CDR3 length equals 17 residues. The V gene's germline CDR1 is LNHDA and CDR2 SQIVND (reference sequence). Trimming took 1 base from V and 5 from J, leaving 18 bases between them. CDR3 DNA: TGTGCCAGTAGTATAGTCTGGGGGACGGGAAAATATCAGCCCCAGCATTTT. Amino acid sequence: CASSIVWGTGKYQPQHF. The full variable domain, with the rest looked up from reference TRBV19 and TRBJ1-5, is DGGITQSPKYLFRKEGQNVTLSCEQNLNHDAMYWYRQDPGQGLRLIYYSQIVNDFQKGDIAEGYSVSREKKESFPLTVTSAQKNPTAFYLCASSIVWGTGKYQPQHFGDGTRLSIL.

This clone was seen more than once but under ten times. The chain couples TRBV28 to TRBJ1-1, with D hard to call. Between the trimmed V and J ends, which lost 3 bases and 4 bases, there was a span of 15 bases. This CDR3 comprises 15 residues. Per germline, CDR1 MDHEN and CDR2 SYDVKM. The CDR3 reads CASSFGGRTGTEAFF. Written as DNA, the CDR3 is TGTGCCAGCAGTTTCGGAGGCAGGACGGGCACTGAAGCTTTCTTT.

CDR3 protein: CASSSPTGGNYGYTF. The DNA of the CDR3 is TGTGCCAGCAGCTCACCGACAGGGGGTAACTATGGCTACACCTTC. The chain employs TRBV7-8 and TRBJ1-2; 9 positions agree with TRBD1. Germline values: CDR1 SGHVS, CDR2 FQNEAQ. This CDR3 is built from 15 residues. V lost 4 bases and J lost 1; bases outside the gene matches: 4.